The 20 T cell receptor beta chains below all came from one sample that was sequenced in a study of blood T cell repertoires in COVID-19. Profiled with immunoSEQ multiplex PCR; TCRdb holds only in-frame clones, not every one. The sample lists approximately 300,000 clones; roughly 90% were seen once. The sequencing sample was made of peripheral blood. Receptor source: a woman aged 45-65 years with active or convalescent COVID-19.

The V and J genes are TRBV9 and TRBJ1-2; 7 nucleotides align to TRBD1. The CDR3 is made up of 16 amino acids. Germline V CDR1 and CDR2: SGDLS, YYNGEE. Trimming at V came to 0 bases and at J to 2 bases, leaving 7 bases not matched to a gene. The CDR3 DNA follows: TGTGCCAGCAGCGTAGATGTTCGAGGGGGCAACTATGGCTACACCTTC. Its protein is CASSVDVRGGNYGYTF.

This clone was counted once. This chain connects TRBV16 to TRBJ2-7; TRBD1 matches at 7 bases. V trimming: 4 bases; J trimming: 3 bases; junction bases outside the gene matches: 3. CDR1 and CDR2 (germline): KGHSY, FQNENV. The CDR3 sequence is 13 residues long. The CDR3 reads CASSRQGGYEQYF. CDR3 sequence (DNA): TGTGCCAGCAGCCGACAGGGCGGCTACGAGCAGTACTTC.

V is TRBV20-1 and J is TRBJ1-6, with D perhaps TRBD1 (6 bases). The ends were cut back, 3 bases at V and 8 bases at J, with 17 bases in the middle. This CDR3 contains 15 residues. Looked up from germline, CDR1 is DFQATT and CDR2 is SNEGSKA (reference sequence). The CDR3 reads CSASTGNVLDSPLHF. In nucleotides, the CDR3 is TGCAGTGCTAGTACAGGGAATGTGTTAGATTCACCCCTCCACTTT.

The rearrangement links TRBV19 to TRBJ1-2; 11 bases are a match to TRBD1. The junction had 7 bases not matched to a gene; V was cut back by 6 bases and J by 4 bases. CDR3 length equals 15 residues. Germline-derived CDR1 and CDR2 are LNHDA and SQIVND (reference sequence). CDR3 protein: CASRNAGTGGYGYTF. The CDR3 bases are TGTGCCAGTAGAAACGCCGGGACAGGGGGCTATGGCTACACCTTC.

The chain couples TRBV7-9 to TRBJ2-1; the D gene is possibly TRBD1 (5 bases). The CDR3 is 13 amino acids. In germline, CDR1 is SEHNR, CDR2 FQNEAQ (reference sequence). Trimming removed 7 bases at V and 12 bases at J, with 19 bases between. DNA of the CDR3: TGTGCCAGCACTCCAGGGTTAAGCCTTGGGCAGTTCTTC. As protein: CASTPGLSLGQFF.

The CDR3 nucleotides are TGTGCCTGTTCTTCCGGGACAGCGAATGAAAAACTGTTTTTT. Encoded protein: CACSSGTANEKLFF. The J gene is TRBJ1-4, the V gene TRBV30; 7 nucleotides match TRBD1. The CDR3 covers 14 residues. V lost 6 bases to trimming and J lost 5 bases; unmatched junction nucleotides: 9. CDR1 and CDR2 from the germline V gene are GTSNPN and SVGIG (reference sequence).

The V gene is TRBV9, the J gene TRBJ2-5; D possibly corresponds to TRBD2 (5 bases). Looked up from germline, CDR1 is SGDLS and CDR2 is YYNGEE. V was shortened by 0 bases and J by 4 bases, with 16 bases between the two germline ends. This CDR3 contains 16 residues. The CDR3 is CASSVALSEDGETQYF. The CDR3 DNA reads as TGTGCCAGCAGCGTAGCTTTATCGGAGGACGGAGAGACCCAGTACTTC.

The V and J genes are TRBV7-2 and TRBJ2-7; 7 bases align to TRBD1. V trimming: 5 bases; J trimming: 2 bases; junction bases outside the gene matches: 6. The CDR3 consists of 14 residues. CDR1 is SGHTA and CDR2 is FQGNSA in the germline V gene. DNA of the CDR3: TGTGCCAGCAGCCCCAGACAGGGAACCTACGAGCAGTACTTC. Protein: CASSPRQGTYEQYF. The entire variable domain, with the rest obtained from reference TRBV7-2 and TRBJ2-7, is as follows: GAGVSQSPSNKVTEKGKDVELRCDPISGHTALYWYRQSLGQGLEFLIYFQGNSAPDKSGLPSDRFSAERTGGSVSTLTIQRTQQEDSAVYLCASSPRQGTYEQYFGPGTRLTVT.

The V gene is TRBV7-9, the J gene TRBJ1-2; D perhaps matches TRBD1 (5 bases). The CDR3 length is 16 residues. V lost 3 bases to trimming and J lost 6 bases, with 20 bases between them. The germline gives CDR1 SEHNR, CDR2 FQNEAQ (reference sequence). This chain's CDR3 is CASSFIGRGKEDGYTF. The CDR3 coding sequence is TGTGCCAGCAGCTTTATTGGGCGGGGGAAAGAGGATGGCTACACCTTC.

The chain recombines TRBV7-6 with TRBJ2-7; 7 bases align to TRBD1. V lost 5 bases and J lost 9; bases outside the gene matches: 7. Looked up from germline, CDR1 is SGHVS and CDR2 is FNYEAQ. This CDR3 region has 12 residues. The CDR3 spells CASSDTGEGQYF. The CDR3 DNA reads TGTGCCAGCAGCGATACAGGGGAAGGGCAGTACTTC.

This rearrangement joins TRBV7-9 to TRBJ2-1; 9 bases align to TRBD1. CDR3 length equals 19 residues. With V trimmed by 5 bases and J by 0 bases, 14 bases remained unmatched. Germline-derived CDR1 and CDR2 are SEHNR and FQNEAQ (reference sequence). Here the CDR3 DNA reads TGTGCCAGCAGCGCACTGACCGGGACAGGGTTTAGCTCCTACAATGAGCAGTTCTTC. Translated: CASSALTGTGFSSYNEQFF. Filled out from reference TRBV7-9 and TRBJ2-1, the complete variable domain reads DTGVSQNPRHKITKRGQNVTFRCDPISEHNRLYWYRQTLGQGPEFLTYFQNEAQLEKSRLLSDRFSAERPKGSFSTLEIQRTEQGDSAMYLCASSALTGTGFSSYNEQFFGPGTRLTVL.

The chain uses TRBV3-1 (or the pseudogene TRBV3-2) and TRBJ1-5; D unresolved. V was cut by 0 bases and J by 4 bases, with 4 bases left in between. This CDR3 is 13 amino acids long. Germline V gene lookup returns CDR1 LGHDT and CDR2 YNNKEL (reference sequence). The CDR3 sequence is CASSQDVNQPQHF. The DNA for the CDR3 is TGTGCCAGCAGCCAAGATGTAAATCAGCCCCAGCATTTT.

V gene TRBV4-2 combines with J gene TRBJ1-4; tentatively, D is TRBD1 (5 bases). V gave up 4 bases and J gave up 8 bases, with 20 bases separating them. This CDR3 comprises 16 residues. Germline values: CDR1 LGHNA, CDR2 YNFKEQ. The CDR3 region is CASSRNQRGEGEKLFF. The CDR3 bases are TGTGCCAGCAGCCGGAACCAACGGGGGGAGGGCGAAAAACTGTTTTTT.

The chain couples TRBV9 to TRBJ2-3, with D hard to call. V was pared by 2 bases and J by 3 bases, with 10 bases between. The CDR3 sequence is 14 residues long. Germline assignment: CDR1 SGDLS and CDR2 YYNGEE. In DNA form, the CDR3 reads TGTGCCAGCAGCGTTGTGGGCCGGACAGATACGCAGTATTTT. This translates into CASSVVGRTDTQYF.

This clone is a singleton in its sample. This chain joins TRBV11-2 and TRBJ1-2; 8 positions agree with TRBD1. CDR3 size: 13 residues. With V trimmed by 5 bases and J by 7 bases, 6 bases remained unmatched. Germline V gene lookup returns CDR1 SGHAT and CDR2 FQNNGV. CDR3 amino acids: CASSAGGGFGYTF. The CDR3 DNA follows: TGTGCCAGCAGCGCAGGGGGCGGTTTTGGCTACACCTTC.

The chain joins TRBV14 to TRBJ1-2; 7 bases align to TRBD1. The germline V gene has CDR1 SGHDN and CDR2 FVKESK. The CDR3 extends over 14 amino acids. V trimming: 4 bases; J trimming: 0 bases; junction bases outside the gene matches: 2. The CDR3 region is CASSPGQSNYGYTF. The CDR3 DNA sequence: TGTGCCAGCAGCCCGGGACAGTCTAACTATGGCTACACCTTC. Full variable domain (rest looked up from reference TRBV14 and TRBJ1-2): EAGVTQFPSHSVIEKGQTVTLRCDPISGHDNLYWYRRVMGKEIKFLLHFVKESKQDESGMPNNRFLAERTGGTYSTLKVQPAELEDSGVYFCASSPGQSNYGYTFGSGTRLTVV.

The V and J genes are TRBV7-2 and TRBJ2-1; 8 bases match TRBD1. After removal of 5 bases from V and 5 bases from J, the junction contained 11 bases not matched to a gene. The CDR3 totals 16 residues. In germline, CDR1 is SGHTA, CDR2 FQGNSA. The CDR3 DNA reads TGTGCCAGCAGCCAACGGGGGTGGACAGGGAACAATGAGCAGTTCTTC. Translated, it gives CASSQRGWTGNNEQFF.

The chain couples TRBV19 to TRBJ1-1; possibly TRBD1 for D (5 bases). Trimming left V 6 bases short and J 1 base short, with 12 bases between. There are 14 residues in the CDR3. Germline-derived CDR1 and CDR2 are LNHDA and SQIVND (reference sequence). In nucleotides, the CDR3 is TGTGCCAGTAGAGCAAATACAGGGAACACTGAAGCTTTCTTT. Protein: CASRANTGNTEAFF. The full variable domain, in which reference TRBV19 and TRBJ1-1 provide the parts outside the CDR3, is DGGITQSPKYLFRKEGQNVTLSCEQNLNHDAMYWYRQDPGQGLRLIYYSQIVNDFQKGDIAEGYSVSREKKESFPLTVTSAQKNPTAFYLCASRANTGNTEAFFGQGTRLTVV.

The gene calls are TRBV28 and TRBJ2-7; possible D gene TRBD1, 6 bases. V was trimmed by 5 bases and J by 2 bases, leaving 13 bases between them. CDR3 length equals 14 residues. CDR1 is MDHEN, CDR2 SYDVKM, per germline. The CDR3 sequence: CASSDQGRAYEQYF. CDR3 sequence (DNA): TGTGCCAGCAGTGACCAGGGGAGAGCCTACGAGCAGTACTTC.

The chain's CDR3 is CASSVGWTGGPGGYTF. CDR3 nucleotides: TGTGCCAGCAGCGTAGGGTGGACAGGGGGCCCGGGTGGCTACACCTTC. The genes are TRBV9 and TRBJ1-2, with 11 bases that match TRBD1. With V trimmed by 0 bases and J by 7 bases, 8 bases remained unmatched. CDR3 length: 16 residues. Germline V lookup: CDR1 SGDLS, CDR2 YYNGEE.